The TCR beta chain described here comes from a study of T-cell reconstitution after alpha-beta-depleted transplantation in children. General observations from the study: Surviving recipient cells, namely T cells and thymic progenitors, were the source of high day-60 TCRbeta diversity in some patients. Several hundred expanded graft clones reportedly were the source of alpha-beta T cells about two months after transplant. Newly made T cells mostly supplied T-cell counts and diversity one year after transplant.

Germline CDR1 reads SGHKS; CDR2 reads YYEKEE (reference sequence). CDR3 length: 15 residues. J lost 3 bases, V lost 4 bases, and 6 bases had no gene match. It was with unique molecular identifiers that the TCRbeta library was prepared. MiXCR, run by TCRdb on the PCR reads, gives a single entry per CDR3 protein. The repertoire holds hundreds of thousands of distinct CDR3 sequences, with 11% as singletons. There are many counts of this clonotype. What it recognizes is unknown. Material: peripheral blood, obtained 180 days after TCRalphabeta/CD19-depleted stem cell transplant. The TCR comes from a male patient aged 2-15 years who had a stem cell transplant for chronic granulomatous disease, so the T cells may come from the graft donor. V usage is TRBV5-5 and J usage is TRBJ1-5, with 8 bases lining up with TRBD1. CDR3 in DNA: TGTGCCAGCAGCACGACAGGGGCACTCAATCAGCCCCAGCATTTT. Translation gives CASSTTGALNQPQHF.